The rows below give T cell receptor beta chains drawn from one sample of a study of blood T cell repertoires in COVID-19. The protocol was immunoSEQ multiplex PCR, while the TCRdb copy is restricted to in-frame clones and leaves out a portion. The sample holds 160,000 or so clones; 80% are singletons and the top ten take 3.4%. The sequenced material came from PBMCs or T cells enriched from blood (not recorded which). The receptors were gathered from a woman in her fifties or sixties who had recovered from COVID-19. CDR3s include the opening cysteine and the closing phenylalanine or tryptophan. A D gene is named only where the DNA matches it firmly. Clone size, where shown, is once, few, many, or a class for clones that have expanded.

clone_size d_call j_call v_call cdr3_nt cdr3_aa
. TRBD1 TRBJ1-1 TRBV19 TGTGCCACCACTCCGCTCGGGACAGGGCTGAACACTGAAGCTTTCTTT CATTPLGTGLNTEAFF
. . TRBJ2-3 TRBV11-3 TGTGCCAGCAGCTCGGGACACTCCACAGATACGCAGTATTTT CASSSGHSTDTQYF
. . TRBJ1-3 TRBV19 TGTGCCAGTAGTACCCAACTGAGAAACACCATATATTTT CASSTQLRNTIYF
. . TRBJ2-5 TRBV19 TGTGCCAGTAGGGACAGTTTAGGGACCCAGTACTTC CASRDSLGTQYF
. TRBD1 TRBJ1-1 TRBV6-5 TGTGCCAGCAGGGGACAGGGTGTAGAGAACACTGAAGCTTTCTTT CASRGQGVENTEAFF
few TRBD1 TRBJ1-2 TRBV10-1 TGCGCCAGCTCGGGACAGAGGAGCGGCTTGGCCACCTTC CASSGQRSGLATF
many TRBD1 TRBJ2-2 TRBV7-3 TGTGCCAGCAGACAGACCGGGACAGGGAACATCGGGGAGCTGTTTTTT CASRQTGTGNIGELFF
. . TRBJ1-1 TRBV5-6 TGTGCCAGCAGCTTGATTCGGGGTGAAGCTTTCTTT CASSLIRGEAFF
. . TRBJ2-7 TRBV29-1 TGCAGCGTTGTCACAGGGAGCTACGAGCAGTACTTC CSVVTGSYEQYF
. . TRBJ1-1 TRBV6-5 TGTGCCAGCAGGTCAGGGAACACTGAAGCTTTCTTT CASRSGNTEAFF
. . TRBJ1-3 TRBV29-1 TGCAGCGTCTCGGTGGACAGCTCTGGAAACACCATATATTTT CSVSVDSSGNTIYF
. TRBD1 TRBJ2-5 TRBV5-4 TGTGCCAGCAGCAGACAGGGGTCAAAATTCCAAGAGACCCAGTACTTC CASSRQGSKFQETQYF
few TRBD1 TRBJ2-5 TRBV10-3 TGTGCCATCAGTGGGGGACAGGCGAAAACGGAGGAGACCCAGTACTTC CAISGGQAKTEETQYF
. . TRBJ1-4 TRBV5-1 TGCGCCAGCAGCCTGCAGGGAACCCGGATTAATGAAAAACTGTTTTTT CASSLQGTRINEKLFF
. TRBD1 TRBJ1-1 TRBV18 TGTGCCAGCTCAACGAGAGGGACAGGGACCCTAACGTCTGAAGCTTTCTTT CASSTRGTGTLTSEAFF
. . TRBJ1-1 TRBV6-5 TGTGCCAGCAGTTACTCCGGTAGGGGATCCGAAGCTTTCTTT CASSYSGRGSEAFF
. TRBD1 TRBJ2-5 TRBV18 TGTGCCAGCTCACTCCGACAGGGCGAGACCCAGTACTTC CASSLRQGETQYF
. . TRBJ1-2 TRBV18 TGTGCCAGCCGACTCGATACGGGGGGTCTTGGCTACACCTTC CASRLDTGGLGYTF
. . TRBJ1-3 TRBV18 TGTGCCAGCTCACCACAAGGGGCAGGGGCCCCCTCTGGAAACACCATATATTTT CASSPQGAGAPSGNTIYF
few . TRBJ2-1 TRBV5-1 TGCGCCAGCAGCTTGGAAGGCGGCTCCTACAATGAGCAGTTCTTC CASSLEGGSYNEQFF
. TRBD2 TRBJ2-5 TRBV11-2 TGTGCCAGCAGCTGGACTAGCGGGGTTCAAGAGACCCAGTACTTC CASSWTSGVQETQYF
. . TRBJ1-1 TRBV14 TGTGCCAGCAGCCAAGTAACCGGTATGAACACTGAAGCTTTCTTT CASSQVTGMNTEAFF
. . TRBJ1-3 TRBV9 TGTGCCAGCAGCCCGCCCGCGACAACTGGAAACACCATATATTTT CASSPPATTGNTIYF
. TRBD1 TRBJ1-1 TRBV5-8 TGTGCCAGCAGCCAGGGGGACAGACTGAACACTGAAGCTTTCTTT CASSQGDRLNTEAFF
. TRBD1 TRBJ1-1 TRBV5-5 TGTGCCAGCAGCCCCCGGACAGGGGGGACTGAAGCTTTCTTT CASSPRTGGTEAFF
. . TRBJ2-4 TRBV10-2 TGCGCCAGCAGTGAGCAGGGCAACATTCAGTACTTC CASSEQGNIQYF
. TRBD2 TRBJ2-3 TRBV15 TGTGCCACCGACCTGGGACTAGCGGGGACCACAGATACGCAGTATTTT CATDLGLAGTTDTQYF
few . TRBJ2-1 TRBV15 TGTGCCACCACCAGGGAGGGGGCCTCCTACAATGAGCAGTTCTTC CATTREGASYNEQFF
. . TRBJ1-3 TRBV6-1 TGTGCCAGCAGTGAATTGGAGGGGACCTCTGGAAACACCATATATTTT CASSELEGTSGNTIYF
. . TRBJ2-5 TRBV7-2 TGTGCCAGCAGCTTAGCGGGGGGTCAAGAGACCCAGTACTTC CASSLAGGQETQYF
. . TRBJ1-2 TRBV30 TGTGCCTGGAATTCGAAACAGGCTTACACCTTC CAWNSKQAYTF
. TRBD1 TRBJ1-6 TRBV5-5 TGTGCCAGCAGCCGGGAACAGGGGTCTTCACCCCTCCACTTT CASSREQGSSPLHF
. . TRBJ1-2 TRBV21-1 TGTGCCAGCAGCAGAAGGACAGGGGGCGGCTATGGCTACACCTTC CASSRRTGGGYGYTF
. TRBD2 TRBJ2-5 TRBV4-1 TGCGCCAGCAGCAAAGAAGGATGGCGGGGGGCGAACCAAGAGACCCAGTACTTC CASSKEGWRGANQETQYF
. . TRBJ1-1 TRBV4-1 TGCGCCAGCAGCCAAGATCGGCGGGAGAGCACTGAAGCTTTCTTT CASSQDRRESTEAFF
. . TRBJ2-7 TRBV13 TGTGCCAGCAGCCTCTACTACGAGCAGTACTTC CASSLYYEQYF
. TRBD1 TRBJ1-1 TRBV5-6 TGTGCCAGCAGCTTCTCGGGACAGGGAAACACTGAAGCTTTCTTT CASSFSGQGNTEAFF